This TCR beta chain comes out of a study of technical replicates of blood from a handful of donors. The CDR3 is 13 residues long. V lost 5 bases and J lost 0, with 8 bases in between. The germline V gene has CDR1 SGHNT and CDR2 YYREEE (reference sequence). Clones were read by immunoSEQ multiplex PCR, and TCRdb kept only the in-frame ones, dropping some. The sample yields some 70,000 clones, approximately 90% seen once. The TCR was taken from a human donor in good health. Some clones in this sample may be carry-over from other donors' samples. V usage is TRBV5-4 and J usage is TRBJ1-1; D is undetermined. The sequencing sample was made of PBMCs. CDR3 in amino acids: CASSADMNTEAFF. The CDR3 bases are TGTGCCAGCAGTGCAGATATGAACACTGAAGCTTTCTTT.